This T cell receptor (beta chain) was recorded in a study of shared clonotypes between healthy human individuals. This clone showed up just a few times. V was trimmed by 0 bases and J by 5 bases, leaving 7 bases between them. Germline assignment: CDR1 SGHAT and CDR2 FQNNGV. The CDR3 extends over 13 amino acids. TCRdb's copy holds only in-frame clones and misses some; the assay was immunoSEQ multiplex PCR. This repertoire shows 300,000 to 400,000 clones, 73% found once; its top ten account for under 11%. Sequencing was carried out using memory CD4+ T cells sorted from blood. The subset was: CD45RA-negative fraction. The rearrangement links TRBV11-2 to TRBJ2-5; D ambiguous. The sequence derives from a man aged 30-40 years in good health. This chain's CDR3 is CASSLESVETQYF. The CDR3 DNA is TGTGCCAGCAGCTTAGAGTCTGTTGAGACCCAGTACTTC.